This TCR beta chain appears in the sequencing data of a study of cytomegalovirus exposure and HLA in healthy donors. The overall study: Both the roughly 120 validation repertoires and the 600 to 750 first-cohort repertoires used the same platform, as reported by a later analysis. Study-wide findings and caveats: Cytomegalovirus association was assigned to about 150 TCR beta chains. Rare TCR sequences predominated, though certain public TCRs were found in many donors.

Comment on this clone: Its antigen is still unknown.

The CDR3 runs 14 residues. The ends were cut back, 5 bases at V and 4 bases at J, with 12 bases in the middle. Germline CDR1 and CDR2: MNHEY and SVGAGI. The method was immunoSEQ multiplex PCR; TCRdb's version includes in-frame clones alone and lacks a portion of them. The sample has under 60,000 clones, 88% seen once. V is TRBV6-5 and J is TRBJ2-1; D is possibly TRBD2 (6 bases). The TCR sequence derives from a woman aged 25-40 years in good health and CMV-seronegative. Material: PBMCs. The CDR3 DNA sequence: TGTGCCAGCAGTCCCCGGGACTTATACAATGAGCAGTTCTTC. It encodes CASSPRDLYNEQFF.